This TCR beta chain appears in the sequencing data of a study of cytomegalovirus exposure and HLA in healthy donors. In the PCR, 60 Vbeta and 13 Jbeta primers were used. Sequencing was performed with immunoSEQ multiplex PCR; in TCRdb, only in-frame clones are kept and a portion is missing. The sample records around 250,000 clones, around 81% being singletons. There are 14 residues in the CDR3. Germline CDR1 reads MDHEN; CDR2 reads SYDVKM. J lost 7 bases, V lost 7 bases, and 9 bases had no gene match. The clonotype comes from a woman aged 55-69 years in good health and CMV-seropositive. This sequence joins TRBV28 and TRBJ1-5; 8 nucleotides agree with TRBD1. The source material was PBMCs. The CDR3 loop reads CASKGQGAGQPQHF. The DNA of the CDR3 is TGTGCCAGCAAGGGGCAGGGGGCCGGGCAGCCCCAGCATTTT. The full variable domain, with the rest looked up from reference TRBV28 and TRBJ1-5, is DVKVTQSSRYLVKRTGEKVFLECVQDMDHENMFWYRQDPGLGLRLIYFSYDVKMKEKGDIPEGYSVSREKKERFSLILESASTNQTSMYLCASKGQGAGQPQHFGDGTRLSIL.